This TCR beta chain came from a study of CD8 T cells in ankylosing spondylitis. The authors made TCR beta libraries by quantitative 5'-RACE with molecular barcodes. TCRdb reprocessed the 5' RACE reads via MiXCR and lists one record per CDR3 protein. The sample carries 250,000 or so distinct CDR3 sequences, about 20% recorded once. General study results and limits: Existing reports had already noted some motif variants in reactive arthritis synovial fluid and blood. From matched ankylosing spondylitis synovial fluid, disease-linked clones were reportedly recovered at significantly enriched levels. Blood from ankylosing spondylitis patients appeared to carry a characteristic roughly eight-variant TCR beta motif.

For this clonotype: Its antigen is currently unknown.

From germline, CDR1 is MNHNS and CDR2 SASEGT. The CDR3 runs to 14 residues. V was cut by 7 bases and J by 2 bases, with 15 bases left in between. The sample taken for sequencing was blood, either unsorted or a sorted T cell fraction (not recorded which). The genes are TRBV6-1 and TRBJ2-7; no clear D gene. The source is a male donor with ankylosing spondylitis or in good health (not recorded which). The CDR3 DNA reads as TGTGCCAGCACCCCATCCGGCGTTACCTACGAGCAGTACTTC. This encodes CASTPSGVTYEQYF.